The 9 T cell receptor beta chains listed next were all sequenced from one sample in a study of shared T cell receptors in the human thymus. The data were produced by immunoSEQ multiplex PCR, yet TCRdb's version contains in-frame clones alone and is incomplete. The table includes more than 550,000 clones, around 87% detected once. This same sample was also taken into another study, of human thymus T cells.

The source material was thymocytes. Every receptor here comes from a boy under three years old with a congenital heart defect.

The CDR3 protein is CASKRGEETQYF. CDR3 nucleotides: TGCGCCAGCAAAAGGGGCGAGGAGACCCAGTACTTC. The chain links TRBV5-1 to TRBJ2-5; possible D gene TRBD1, 5 bases. V lost 6 bases and J lost 5, with 11 bases in between. CDR3 length: 12 amino acids. Germline values: CDR1 SGHRS, CDR2 YFSETQ.

The gene calls are TRBV12-5 and TRBJ1-2; D is perhaps TRBD1 (5 bases). Germline assignment: CDR1 LGHNT and CDR2 FRNRAP. Deletions cut 5 bases from V and 2 bases from J, with 18 bases between. The CDR3 consists of 16 residues. CDR3 residues: CASGTQNSGHNYGYTF. The CDR3 DNA is TGTGCTAGTGGTACCCAAAACTCAGGGCACAACTATGGCTACACCTTC.

This chain joins TRBV6-1 and TRBJ2-1; D is uncertain. Germline V CDR1 and CDR2: MNHNS, SASEGT. Trimming cost V 4 bases and J 5 bases, with 9 bases left between them. This CDR3 is built from 13 residues. CDR3 DNA: TGTGCCAGCAGTGGAACTCGAAACAATGAGCAGTTCTTC. As protein: CASSGTRNNEQFF.

The rearrangement links TRBV19 to TRBJ2-1, with TRBD2 identical over 15 bases. Germline values: CDR1 LNHDA, CDR2 SQIVND (reference sequence). CDR3 length equals 16 residues. Germline trimming cut 4 bases from V and 4 bases from J; bases unmatched to any gene: 2. The CDR3: CASSNGTSGRYNEQFF. CDR3 coding DNA: TGTGCCAGTAGTAACGGGACTAGCGGGAGGTACAATGAGCAGTTCTTC.

The count of this clone is one. The chain couples TRBV4-3 to TRBJ2-5; the match to TRBD2 covers 9 bases. CDR1 is LGHNA and CDR2 is YSLEER in the germline V gene. V lost 5 bases, J lost 5 bases, and 12 bases stayed unmatched. The CDR3 runs 16 residues. The CDR3 sequence is CASSTRPSLAGETQYF. The CDR3 DNA reads as TGCGCCAGCAGCACAAGACCTTCTCTAGCGGGGGAGACCCAGTACTTC.

CDR3 protein: CASRRWAPDRAGSYEQYF. The CDR3 region has the DNA TGTGCCAGCAGACGTTGGGCTCCGGACAGGGCGGGCTCCTACGAGCAGTACTTC. V and J are TRBV27 and TRBJ2-7; 8 bases map to TRBD1. The CDR3 spans 18 residues. Per germline, CDR1 MNHEY and CDR2 SMNVEV (reference sequence). J lost 0 bases, V lost 6 bases, and 16 bases had no gene match.

The J gene is TRBJ1-4, the V gene TRBV30; TRBD1 matches 11 bases. After removal of 8 bases from V and 10 bases from J, the junction contained 6 bases not matched to a gene. The CDR3 consists of 12 residues. Germline CDR1 GTSNPN, CDR2 SVGIG (reference sequence). The CDR3 protein is CAGQGAQGKLFF. CDR3 DNA sequence: TGTGCCGGACAGGGGGCCCAGGGAAAACTGTTTTTT. Variable domain in full (rest from reference TRBV30 and TRBJ1-4): SQTIHQWPATLVQPVGSPLSLECTVEGTSNPNLYWYRQAAGRGLQLLFYSVGIGQISSEVPQNLSASRPQDRQFILSSKKLLLSDSGFYLCAGQGAQGKLFFGSGTQLSVL.

This clone was counted only a few times. The rearrangement uses TRBV5-6 and TRBJ2-7, with TRBD2 matching 7 bases. The trim removed 6 bases at V and 4 bases at J, leaving 10 bases unmatched. CDR3 length equals 14 residues. The germline V gene has CDR1 SGHDT and CDR2 YYEEEE. CDR3 sequence reads: CASIPWGGAYEQYF. The CDR3 region has the DNA TGTGCCAGCATCCCCTGGGGAGGGGCTTACGAGCAGTACTTC.

The chain employs TRBV6-1 and TRBJ2-7, with a possible D match to TRBD2 (6 bases). Germline CDR1 reads MNHNS; CDR2 reads SASEGT. The V gene lost 11 bases and the J gene lost 4 bases, with 18 bases spanning the gap. The CDR3 totals 13 residues. CDR3 residues: CAAGTGAVYEQYF. The CDR3 DNA sequence: TGTGCCGCTGGGACTGGGGCTGTTTACGAGCAGTACTTC.